Below are 9 T cell receptor beta chains sequenced from a single sample in a study of blood T cell repertoires in COVID-19. Assay used: immunoSEQ multiplex PCR; TCRdb lists only in-frame clones, some missing. The sample lists about 180,000 clones, 84% occurring once. Material for sequencing was peripheral blood. The source of these receptors is a human donor in a cohort sampled during active COVID-19.

This sequence joins TRBV7-9 and TRBJ2-6; perhaps TRBD2 as D (7 bases). This CDR3 has 18 amino acids. Germline V gene data show CDR1 as SEHNR and CDR2 as FQNEAQ (reference sequence). V was pared by 0 bases and J by 2 bases, with 14 bases between. The CDR3 loop is CASSLARGAGAGANVLTF. CDR3 sequence (DNA): TGTGCCAGCAGCTTAGCTCGGGGGGCGGGCGCTGGGGCCAACGTCCTGACTTTC.

The V gene is TRBV3-1 (or the pseudogene TRBV3-2), the J gene TRBJ2-7; D might be TRBD2 (7 bases). Germline CDR1 and CDR2: LGHDT and YNNKEL (reference sequence). The CDR3 spans 15 residues. V lost 4 bases to trimming and J lost 3 bases, with 16 bases between them. This CDR3 is CASSPAGALLYEQYF. CDR3 bases: TGTGCCAGCAGCCCGGCGGGGGCCCTCCTCTACGAGCAGTACTTC.

The chain uses TRBV5-6 and TRBJ2-3, with 9 positions matching TRBD2. Unmatched junction bases numbered 9, after V lost 2 bases and J lost 5 bases. Germline lookup yields CDR1 SGHDT and CDR2 YYEEEE. This CDR3 has 16 amino acids. In DNA form, the CDR3 reads TGTGCCAGCAGCTTTATTCTAGCGGGAATTCAAGATACGCAGTATTTT. This encodes CASSFILAGIQDTQYF.

The sample holds one count of this clone. The chain is built from TRBV5-4 and TRBJ1-4, with TRBD1 as a possible D gene (5 bases). The CDR3 sequence is 13 residues long. The V and J ends lost 0 bases and 5 bases respectively, with 5 bases between them. Germline V gene data show CDR1 as SGHNT and CDR2 as YYREEE (reference sequence). CDR3 region: CASSLDRNEKLFF. The CDR3, as DNA: TGTGCCAGCAGCTTGGACAGGAATGAAAAACTGTTTTTT.

This clone appeared a single time. The J gene is TRBJ2-5, the V gene TRBV10-3, with TRBD1 matching 7 bases. The germline V gene encodes CDR1 ENHRY and CDR2 SYGVKD. The V gene end was trimmed by 6 bases and the J gene end by 6 bases; junction bases not matched to a gene: 7. This CDR3 contains 13 residues. This CDR3 is CAIRNDRVQTQYF. The CDR3 region has the DNA TGTGCCATCAGAAACGACAGGGTTCAGACCCAGTACTTC.

There are a few counts of this clone. V and J are TRBV9 and TRBJ2-1; TRBD2 matches at 9 bases. Germline-derived CDR1 and CDR2 are SGDLS and YYNGEE. The length of the CDR3 is 15 residues. Germline trimming cut 0 bases from V and 5 bases from J; bases unmatched to any gene: 3. The CDR3 sequence: CASSVASSGDNEQFF. Written as DNA, the CDR3 is TGTGCCAGCAGCGTAGCGTCTAGCGGGGACAATGAGCAGTTCTTC.

This rearrangement joins TRBV30 to TRBJ1-1, with unresolved D. Trimming cost V 1 base and J 2 bases, with 8 bases left between them. Germline V CDR1 and CDR2: GTSNPN, SVGIG (reference sequence). CDR3 length equals 13 residues. The DNA of the CDR3 is TGTGCCTGGAGTGACGGCGGAAACACTGAAGCTTTCTTT. Amino acid sequence: CAWSDGGNTEAFF.

This clone was picked up one time. The rearrangement joins TRBV7-6 to TRBJ2-1; TRBD1 agrees at 11 bases. J gave up 5 bases and V 3 bases, and 3 bases lay outside the gene matches. The CDR3 is 15 amino acids. Germline V CDR1 and CDR2: SGHVS, FNYEAQ. CDR3 residues: CASSLGTGGNNEQFF. CDR3 sequence (DNA): TGTGCCAGCAGCTTGGGGACAGGGGGAAACAATGAGCAGTTCTTC.

In this sample, this clone turned up a few times. This chain connects TRBV3-1 (or the pseudogene TRBV3-2) to TRBJ1-2; weak D call: TRBD1 (5 bases). The CDR3 loop spans 15 amino acids. Germline V lookup: CDR1 LGHDT, CDR2 YNNKEL (reference sequence). Trimming left V 5 bases short and J 4 bases short, with 17 bases between. The CDR3 reads CASSEGTLSTYGYTF. The CDR3 bases are TGTGCCAGCAGCGAAGGGACTCTATCGACCTATGGCTACACCTTC.